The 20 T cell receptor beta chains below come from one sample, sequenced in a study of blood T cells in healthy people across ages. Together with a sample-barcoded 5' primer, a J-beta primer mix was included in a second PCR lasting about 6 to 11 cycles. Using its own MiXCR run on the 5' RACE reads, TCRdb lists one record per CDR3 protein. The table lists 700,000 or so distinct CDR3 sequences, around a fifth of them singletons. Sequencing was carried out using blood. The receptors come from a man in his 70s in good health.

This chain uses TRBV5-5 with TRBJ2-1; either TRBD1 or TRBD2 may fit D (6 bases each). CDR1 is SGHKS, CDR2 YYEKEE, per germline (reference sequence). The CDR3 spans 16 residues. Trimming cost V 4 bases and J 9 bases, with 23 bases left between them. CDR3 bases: TGTGCCAGCAGCCAGGGCATACAGGGCGGGATTGCTGAGCAGTTCTTC. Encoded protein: CASSQGIQGGIAEQFF.

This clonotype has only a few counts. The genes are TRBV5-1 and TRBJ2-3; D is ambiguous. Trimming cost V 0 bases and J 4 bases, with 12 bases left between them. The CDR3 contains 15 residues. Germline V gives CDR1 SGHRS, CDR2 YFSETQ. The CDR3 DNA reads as TGCGCCAGCAGCTTGGGGCAGGTCGTGGCAGATACGCAGTATTTT. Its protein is CASSLGQVVADTQYF.

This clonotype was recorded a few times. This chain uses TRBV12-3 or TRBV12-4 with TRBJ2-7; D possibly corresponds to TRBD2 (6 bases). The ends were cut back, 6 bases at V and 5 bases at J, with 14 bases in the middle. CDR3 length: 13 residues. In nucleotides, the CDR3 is TGTGCCAGCAGCCTTACTAGCTTCCACGAGCAGTACTTC. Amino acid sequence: CASSLTSFHEQYF.

The CDR3 DNA reads TGTGCCAGCAGCTTCCGGGCCTCGCTTGGGGCCAACGTCCTGACTTTC. It yields the protein CASSFRASLGANVLTF. J is TRBJ2-6 and V is TRBV7-8; no reliable D call. Trimming removed 3 bases at V and 3 bases at J, with 12 bases between. Germline V gene sequence: CDR1 SGHVS, CDR2 FQNEAQ. This CDR3 is built from 16 residues.

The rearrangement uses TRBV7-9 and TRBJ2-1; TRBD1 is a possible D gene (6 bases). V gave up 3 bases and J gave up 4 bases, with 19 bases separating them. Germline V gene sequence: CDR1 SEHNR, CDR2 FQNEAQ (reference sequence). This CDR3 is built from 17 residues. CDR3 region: CASSFPGLSGVYNEQFF. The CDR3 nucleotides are TGTGCCAGCAGCTTCCCGGGGCTTTCAGGGGTTTACAATGAGCAGTTCTTC. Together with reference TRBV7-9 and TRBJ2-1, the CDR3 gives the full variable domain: DTGVSQNPRHKITKRGQNVTFRCDPISEHNRLYWYRQTLGQGPEFLTYFQNEAQLEKSRLLSDRFSAERPKGSFSTLEIQRTEQGDSAMYLCASSFPGLSGVYNEQFFGPGTRLTVL.

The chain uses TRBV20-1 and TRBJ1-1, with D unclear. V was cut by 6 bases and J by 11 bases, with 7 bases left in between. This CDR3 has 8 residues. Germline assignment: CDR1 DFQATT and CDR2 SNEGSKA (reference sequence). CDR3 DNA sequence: TGCAGTGCCCCGGGTGCTTTCTTT. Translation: CSAPGAFF.

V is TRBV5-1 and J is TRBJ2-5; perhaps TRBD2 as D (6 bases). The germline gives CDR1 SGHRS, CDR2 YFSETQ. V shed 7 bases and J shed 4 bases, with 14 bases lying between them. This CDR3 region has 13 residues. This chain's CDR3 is CASAEGGAETQYF. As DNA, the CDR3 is TGCGCCAGCGCGGAGGGTGGCGCAGAGACCCAGTACTTC.

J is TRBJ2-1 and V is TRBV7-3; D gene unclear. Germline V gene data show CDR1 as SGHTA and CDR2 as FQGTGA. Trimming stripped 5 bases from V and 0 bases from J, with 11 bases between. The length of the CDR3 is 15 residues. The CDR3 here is CASSPSLSSYNEQFF. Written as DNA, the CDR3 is TGTGCCAGCAGCCCCTCTCTAAGCTCCTACAATGAGCAGTTCTTC.

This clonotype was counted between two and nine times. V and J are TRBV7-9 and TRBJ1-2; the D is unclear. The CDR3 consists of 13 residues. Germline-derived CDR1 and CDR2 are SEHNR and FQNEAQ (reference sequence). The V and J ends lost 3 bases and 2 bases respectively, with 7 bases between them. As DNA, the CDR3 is TGTGCCAGCAGCTTCACAGAGAACTATGGCTACACCTTC. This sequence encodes CASSFTENYGYTF.

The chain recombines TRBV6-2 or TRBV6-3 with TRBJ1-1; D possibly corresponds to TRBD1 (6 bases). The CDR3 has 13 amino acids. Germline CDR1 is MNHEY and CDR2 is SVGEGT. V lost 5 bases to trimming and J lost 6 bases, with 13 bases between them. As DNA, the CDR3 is TGTGCCAGCAGTAACAGGGTCTCGCCTGAAGCTTTCTTT. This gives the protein CASSNRVSPEAFF.

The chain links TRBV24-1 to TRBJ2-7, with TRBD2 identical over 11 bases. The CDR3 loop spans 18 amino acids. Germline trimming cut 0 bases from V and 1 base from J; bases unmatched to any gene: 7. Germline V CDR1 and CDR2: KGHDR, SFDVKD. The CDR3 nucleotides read TGTGCCACCAGTGATTTGGAGACTAGCGGGAACCCATCCTACGAGCAGTACGTC. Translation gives CATSDLETSGNPSYEQYV.

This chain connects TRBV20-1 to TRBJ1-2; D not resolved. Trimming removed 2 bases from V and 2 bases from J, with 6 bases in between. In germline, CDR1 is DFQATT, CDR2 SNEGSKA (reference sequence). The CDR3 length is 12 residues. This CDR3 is CSARSGNYGYTF. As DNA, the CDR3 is TGCAGTGCTAGAAGCGGGAACTATGGCTACACCTTC.

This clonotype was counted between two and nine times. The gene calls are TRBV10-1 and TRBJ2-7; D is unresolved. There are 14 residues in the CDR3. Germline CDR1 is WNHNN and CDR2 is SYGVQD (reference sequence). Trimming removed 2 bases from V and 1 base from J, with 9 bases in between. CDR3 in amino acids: CASSEGPPSYEQYF. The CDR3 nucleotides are TGCGCCAGCAGTGAGGGACCGCCATCCTACGAGCAGTACTTC.

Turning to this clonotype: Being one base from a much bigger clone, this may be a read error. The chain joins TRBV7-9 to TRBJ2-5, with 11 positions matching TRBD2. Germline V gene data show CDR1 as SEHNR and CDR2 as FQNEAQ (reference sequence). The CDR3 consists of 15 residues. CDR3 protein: CASSLLAGGQEAQYF. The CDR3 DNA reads TGTGCCAGCAGCTTACTAGCGGGGGGCCAAGAGGCCCAGTACTTC. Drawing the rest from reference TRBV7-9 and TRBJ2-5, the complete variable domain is DTGVSQNPRHKITKRGQNVTFRCDPISEHNRLYWYRQTLGQGPEFLTYFQNEAQLEKSRLLSDRFSAERPKGSFSTLEIQRTEQGDSAMYLCASSLLAGGQEAQYFGPGTRLLVL.

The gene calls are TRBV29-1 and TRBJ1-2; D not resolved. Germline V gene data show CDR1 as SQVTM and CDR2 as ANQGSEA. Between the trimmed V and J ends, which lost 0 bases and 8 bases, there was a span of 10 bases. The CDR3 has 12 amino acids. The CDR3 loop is CSVEESGRGYTF. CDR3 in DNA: TGCAGCGTTGAAGAGAGTGGCAGGGGCTACACCTTC.

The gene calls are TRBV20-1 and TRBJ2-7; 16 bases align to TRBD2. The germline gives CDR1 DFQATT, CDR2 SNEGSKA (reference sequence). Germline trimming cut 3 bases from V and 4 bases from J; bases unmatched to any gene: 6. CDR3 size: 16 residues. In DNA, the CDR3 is TGCAGTGCTAGGGGGACTAGCGGGGGGGCCGGATACGAGCAGTACTTC. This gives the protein CSARGTSGGAGYEQYF.

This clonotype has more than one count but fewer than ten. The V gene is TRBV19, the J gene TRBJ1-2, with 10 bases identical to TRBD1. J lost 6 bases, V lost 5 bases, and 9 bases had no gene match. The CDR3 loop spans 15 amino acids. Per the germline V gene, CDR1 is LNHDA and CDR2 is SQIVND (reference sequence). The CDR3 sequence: CASSSGQGRKHGYTF. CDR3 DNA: TGTGCCAGTAGTTCGGGACAGGGGAGGAAACATGGCTACACCTTC.

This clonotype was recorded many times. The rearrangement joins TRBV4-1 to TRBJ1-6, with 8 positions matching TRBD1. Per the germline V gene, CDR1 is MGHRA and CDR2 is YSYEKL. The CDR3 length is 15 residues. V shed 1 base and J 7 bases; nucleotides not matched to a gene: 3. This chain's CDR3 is CASSQADRENSPLHF. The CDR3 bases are TGCGCCAGCAGCCAAGCGGACAGGGAGAATTCACCCCTCCACTTT.

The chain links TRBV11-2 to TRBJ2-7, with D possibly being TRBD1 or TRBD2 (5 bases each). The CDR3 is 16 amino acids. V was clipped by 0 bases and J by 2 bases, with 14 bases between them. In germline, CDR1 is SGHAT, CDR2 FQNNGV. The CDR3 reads CASSLDFRGRAYEQYV. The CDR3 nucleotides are TGTGCCAGCAGCTTAGATTTTCGGGGACGAGCCTACGAGCAGTACGTC.

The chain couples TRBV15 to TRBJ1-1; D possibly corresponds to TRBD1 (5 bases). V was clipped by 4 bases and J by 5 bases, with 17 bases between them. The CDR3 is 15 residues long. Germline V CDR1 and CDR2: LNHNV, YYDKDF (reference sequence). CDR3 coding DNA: TGTGCCACCAGCACGGGGGGATGGGGTTCGACTGAAGCTTTCTTT. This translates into CATSTGGWGSTEAFF.